One sample yielded the 2 T cell receptor beta chains listed below, sequenced in a study of CXCR3-negative and CXCR3-positive naive CD8 T cells. Each TRB cDNA library was prepared by 5' RACE (with UMI labels). For each CDR3 protein, TCRdb gives one entry from its re-call of the 5' RACE reads, without DNA. This sample's table reports approximately 90,000 distinct CDR3 sequences. Findings of the study overall: Higher TRB CDR3 hydrophobicity marked CXCR3-positive naive cells relative to CXCR3-negative naive cells.

Their antigen targets remain unknown. The specimen was naive CXCR3+ CD8+ T cells from blood. Subset meaning: CD45RO-CCR7+CD27+CD95- naive CD8+ T cells expressing CXCR3 (TNR3+). Receptors originate from a human donor in good health. Some clones in this sample may be carry-over from other donors' samples.

This sequence joins TRBV6-4 and TRBJ2-1; as DNA is missing, the TRBD1 call by TCRdb cannot be tested. Germline CDR1 and CDR2: MRHNA and SNTAGT. This CDR3 has 14 residues. CDR3 protein: CASSDGGANNEQFF.

The rearrangement uses TRBV28 and TRBJ2-5; the D call of TRBD1 rests on TCRdb alone, since no DNA is present to check it. CDR3 length equals 15 residues. Germline CDR1 and CDR2: MDHEN and SYDVKM. CDR3 sequence reads: CASTPASGFQETQYF.